Below are 3 T cell receptor beta chains sequenced from a single sample in a study of control samples from healthy donors and cancer patients. Profiling relied on immunoSEQ multiplex PCR, and the TCRdb table lists in-frame clones only, not all of them. Among approximately 84,000 clones, 91% were seen once, and the ten largest hold around 16%. The specimen was blood. The receptors were gathered from a man aged 30-40 years in good health.

V gene TRBV19 combines with J gene TRBJ1-1, with 7 bases that match TRBD1. Germline trimming cut 0 bases from V and 5 bases from J; bases unmatched to any gene: 0. The germline V gene has CDR1 LNHDA and CDR2 SQIVND (reference sequence). The CDR3 extends over 13 amino acids. The CDR3 spells CASSIDRGTEAFF. Here the CDR3 DNA reads TGTGCCAGTAGTATAGACAGGGGGACTGAAGCTTTCTTT.

The count of this clone is one. As DNA, the CDR3 is TGTGCCAGCAGCTTATCCAGGGATCAGCCCCAGCATTTT. It translates to CASSLSRDQPQHF. The genes are TRBV7-8 and TRBJ1-5, with D possibly matching TRBD1 (5 bases). V lost 2 bases to trimming and J lost 5 bases, with 7 bases between them. Germline CDR1 reads SGHVS; CDR2 reads FQNEAQ. This CDR3 comprises 13 residues.

The chain carries TRBV6-1 and TRBJ2-7, with 9 bases matching TRBD1. V shed 3 bases and J 4 bases; nucleotides not matched to a gene: 4. The CDR3 runs to 14 residues. Germline-derived CDR1 and CDR2 are MNHNS and SASEGT. The CDR3: CASSDGTGPYEQYF. The CDR3 bases are TGTGCCAGCAGTGACGGGACAGGGCCTTACGAGCAGTACTTC.